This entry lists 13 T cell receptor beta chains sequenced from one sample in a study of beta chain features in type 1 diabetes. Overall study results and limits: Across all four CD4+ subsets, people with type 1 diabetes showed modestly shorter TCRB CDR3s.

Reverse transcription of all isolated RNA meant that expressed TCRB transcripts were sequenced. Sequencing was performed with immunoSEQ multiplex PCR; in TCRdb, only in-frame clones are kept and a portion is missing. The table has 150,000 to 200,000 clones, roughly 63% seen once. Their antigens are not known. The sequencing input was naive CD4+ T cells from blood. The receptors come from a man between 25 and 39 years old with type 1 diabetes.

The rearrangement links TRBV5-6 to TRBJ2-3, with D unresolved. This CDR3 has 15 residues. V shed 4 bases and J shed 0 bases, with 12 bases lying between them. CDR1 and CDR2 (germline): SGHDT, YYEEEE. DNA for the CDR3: TGTGCCAGCAGCCTGGGTGGGTGGAGCACAGATACGCAGTATTTT. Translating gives CASSLGGWSTDTQYF.

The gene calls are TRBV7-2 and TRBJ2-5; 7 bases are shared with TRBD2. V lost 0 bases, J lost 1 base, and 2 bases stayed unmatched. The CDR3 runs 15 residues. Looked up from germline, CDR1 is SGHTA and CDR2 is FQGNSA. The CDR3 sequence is CASSLAGEGQETQYF. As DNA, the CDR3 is TGTGCCAGCAGCTTAGCGGGGGAGGGCCAAGAGACCCAGTACTTC.

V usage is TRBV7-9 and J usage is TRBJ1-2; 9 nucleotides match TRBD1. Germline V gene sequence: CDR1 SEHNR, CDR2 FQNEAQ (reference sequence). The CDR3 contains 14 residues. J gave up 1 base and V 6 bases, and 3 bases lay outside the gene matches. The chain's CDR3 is CASSEGQGNYGYTF. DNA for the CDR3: TGTGCCAGCAGTGAGGGACAGGGTAACTATGGCTACACCTTC.

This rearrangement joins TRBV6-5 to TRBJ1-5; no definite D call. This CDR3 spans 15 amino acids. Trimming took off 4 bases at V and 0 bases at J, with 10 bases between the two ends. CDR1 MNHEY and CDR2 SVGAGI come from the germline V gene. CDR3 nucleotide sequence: TGTGCCAGCAGTTTGTCTTGGAATAGCAATCAGCCCCAGCATTTT. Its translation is CASSLSWNSNQPQHF.

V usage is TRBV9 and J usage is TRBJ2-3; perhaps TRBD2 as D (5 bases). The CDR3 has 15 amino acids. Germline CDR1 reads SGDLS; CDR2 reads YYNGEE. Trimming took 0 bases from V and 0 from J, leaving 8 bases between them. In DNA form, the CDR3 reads TGTGCCAGCAGCGTAGCTCCGGGAAGCACAGATACGCAGTATTTT. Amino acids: CASSVAPGSTDTQYF.

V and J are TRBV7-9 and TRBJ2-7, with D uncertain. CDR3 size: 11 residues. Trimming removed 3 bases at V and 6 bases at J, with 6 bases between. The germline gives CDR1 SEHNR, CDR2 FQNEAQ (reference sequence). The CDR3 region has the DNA TGTGCCAGCAGCTTGTCGTTCGAGCAGTACTTC. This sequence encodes CASSLSFEQYF.

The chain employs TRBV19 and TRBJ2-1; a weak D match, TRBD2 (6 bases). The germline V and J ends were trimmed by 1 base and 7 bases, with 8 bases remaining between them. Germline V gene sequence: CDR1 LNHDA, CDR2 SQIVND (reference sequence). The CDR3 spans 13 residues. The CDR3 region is CASSIGTINEQFF. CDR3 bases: TGTGCCAGTAGTATAGGGACTATTAATGAGCAGTTCTTC.

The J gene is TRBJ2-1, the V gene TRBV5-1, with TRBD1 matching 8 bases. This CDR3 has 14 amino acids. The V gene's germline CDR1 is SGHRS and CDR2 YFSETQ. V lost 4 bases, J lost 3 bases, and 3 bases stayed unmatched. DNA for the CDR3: TGCGCCAGCAGCCTCGGACAGGGCTACAATGAGCAGTTCTTC. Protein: CASSLGQGYNEQFF.

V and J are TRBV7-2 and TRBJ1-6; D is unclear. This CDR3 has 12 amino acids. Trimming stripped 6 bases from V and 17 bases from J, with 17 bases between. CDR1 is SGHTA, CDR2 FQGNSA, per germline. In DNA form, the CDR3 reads TGTGCCAGCAGGCAGAGTGGTGTACTGATCCACTTT. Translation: CASRQSGVLIHF.

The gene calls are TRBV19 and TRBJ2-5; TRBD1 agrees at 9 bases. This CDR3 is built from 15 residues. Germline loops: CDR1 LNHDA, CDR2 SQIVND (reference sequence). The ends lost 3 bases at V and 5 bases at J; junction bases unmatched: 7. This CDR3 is CASSISGQGTETQYF. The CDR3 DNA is TGTGCCAGTAGTATTTCTGGACAGGGGACGGAGACCCAGTACTTC.

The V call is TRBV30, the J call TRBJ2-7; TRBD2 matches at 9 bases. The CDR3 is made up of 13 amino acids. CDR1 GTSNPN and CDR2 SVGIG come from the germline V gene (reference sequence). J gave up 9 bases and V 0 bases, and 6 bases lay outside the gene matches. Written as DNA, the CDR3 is TGTGCCTGGAGTGTGTTTGATAGCGGGGGGCAGTACTTC. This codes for CAWSVFDSGGQYF.

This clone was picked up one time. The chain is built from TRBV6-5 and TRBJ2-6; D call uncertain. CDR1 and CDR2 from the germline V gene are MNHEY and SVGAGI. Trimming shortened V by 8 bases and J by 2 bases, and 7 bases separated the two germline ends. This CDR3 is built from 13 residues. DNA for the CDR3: TGTGCCAGCTCCAGCGCTGGGGCCAACGTCCTGACTTTC. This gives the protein CASSSAGANVLTF.

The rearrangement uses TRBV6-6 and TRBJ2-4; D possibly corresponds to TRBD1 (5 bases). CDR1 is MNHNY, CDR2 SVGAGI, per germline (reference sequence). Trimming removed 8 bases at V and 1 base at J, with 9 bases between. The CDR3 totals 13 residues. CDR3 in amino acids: CASEGAAKNIQYF. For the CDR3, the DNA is TGTGCCAGCGAAGGGGCGGCCAAAAACATTCAGTACTTC.